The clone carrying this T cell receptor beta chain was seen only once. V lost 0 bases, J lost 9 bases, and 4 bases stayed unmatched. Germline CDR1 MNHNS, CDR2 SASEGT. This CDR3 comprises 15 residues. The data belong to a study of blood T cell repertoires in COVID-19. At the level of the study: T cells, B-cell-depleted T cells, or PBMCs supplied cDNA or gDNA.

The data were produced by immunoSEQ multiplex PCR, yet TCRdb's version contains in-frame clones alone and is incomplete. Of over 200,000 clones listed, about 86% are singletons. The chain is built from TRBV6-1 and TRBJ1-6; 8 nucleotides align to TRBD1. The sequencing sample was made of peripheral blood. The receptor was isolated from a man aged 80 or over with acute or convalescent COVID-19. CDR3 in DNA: TGTGCCAGCAGTGAAGCGCGGACAGGGTTTTCACCCCTCCACTTT. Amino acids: CASSEARTGFSPLHF.